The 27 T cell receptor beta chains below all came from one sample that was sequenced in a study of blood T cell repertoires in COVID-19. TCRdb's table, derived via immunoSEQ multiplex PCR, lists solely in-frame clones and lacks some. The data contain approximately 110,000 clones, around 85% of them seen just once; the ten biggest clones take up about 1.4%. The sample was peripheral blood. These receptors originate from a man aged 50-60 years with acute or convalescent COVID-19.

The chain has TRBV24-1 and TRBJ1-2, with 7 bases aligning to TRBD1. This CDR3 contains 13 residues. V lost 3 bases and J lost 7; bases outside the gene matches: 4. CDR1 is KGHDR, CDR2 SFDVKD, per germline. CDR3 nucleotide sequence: TGTGCCACCAGTGATGGACAGGTTACTGGCTACACCTTC. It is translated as CATSDGQVTGYTF.

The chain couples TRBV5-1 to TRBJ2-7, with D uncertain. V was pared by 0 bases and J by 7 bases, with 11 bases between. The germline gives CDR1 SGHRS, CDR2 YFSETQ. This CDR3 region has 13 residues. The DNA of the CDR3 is TGCGCCAGCAGCTTGGTTCCGGGTCCGGAGCAGTACGTC. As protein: CASSLVPGPEQYV.

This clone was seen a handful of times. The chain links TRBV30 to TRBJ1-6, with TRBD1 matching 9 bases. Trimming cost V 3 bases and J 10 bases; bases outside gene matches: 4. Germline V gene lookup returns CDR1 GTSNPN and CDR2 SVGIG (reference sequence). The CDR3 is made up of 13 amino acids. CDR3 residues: CAWRGTGRSPLHF. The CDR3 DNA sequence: TGTGCCTGGAGGGGGACAGGGCGCTCACCCCTCCACTTT.

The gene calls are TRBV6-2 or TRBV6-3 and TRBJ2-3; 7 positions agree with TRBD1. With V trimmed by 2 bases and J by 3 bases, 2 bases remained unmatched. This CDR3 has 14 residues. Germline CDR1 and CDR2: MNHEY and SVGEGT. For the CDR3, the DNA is TGTGCCAGCAGTTACCACAGGGGTACAGATACGCAGTATTTT. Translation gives CASSYHRGTDTQYF.

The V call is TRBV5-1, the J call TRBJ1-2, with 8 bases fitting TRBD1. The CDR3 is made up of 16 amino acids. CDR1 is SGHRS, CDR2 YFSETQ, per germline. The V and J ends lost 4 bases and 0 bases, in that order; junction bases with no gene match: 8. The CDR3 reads CASSPASTGANYGYTF. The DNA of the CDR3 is TGCGCCAGCAGCCCCGCCTCGACAGGGGCTAACTATGGCTACACCTTC.

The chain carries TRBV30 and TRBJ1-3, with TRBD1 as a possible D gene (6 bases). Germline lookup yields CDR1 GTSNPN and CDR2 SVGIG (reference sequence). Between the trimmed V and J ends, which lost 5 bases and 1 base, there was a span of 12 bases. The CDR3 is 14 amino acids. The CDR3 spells CAWYRVPSGNTIYF. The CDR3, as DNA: TGTGCCTGGTACAGGGTCCCATCTGGAAACACCATATATTTT.

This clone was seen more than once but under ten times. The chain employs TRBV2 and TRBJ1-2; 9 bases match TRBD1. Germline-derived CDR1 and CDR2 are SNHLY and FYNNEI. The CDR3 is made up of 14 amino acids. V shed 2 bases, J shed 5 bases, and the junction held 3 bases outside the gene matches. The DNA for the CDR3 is TGTGCCAGCAGTGAAAACAGGGGGCGTTATGGCTACACCTTC. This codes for CASSENRGRYGYTF.

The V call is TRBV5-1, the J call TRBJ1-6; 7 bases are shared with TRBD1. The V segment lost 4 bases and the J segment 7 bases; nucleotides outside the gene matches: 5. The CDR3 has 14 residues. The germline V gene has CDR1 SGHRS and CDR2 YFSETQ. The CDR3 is CASSLGQKNSPLHF. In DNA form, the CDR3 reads TGCGCCAGCAGCCTGGGACAGAAGAATTCACCCCTCCACTTT.

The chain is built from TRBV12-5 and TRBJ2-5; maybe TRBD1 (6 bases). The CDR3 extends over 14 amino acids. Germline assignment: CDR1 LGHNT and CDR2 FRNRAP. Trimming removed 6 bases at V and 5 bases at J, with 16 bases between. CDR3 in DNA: TGTGCTAGTGGCCCCGGGACATCGGTGGAGACCCAGTACTTC. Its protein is CASGPGTSVETQYF. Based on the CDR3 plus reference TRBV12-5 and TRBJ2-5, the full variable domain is DARVTQTPRHKVTEMGQEVTMRCQPILGHNTVFWYRQTMMQGLELLAYFRNRAPLDDSGMPKDRFSAEMPDATLATLKIQPSEPRDSAVYFCASGPGTSVETQYFGPGTRLLVL.

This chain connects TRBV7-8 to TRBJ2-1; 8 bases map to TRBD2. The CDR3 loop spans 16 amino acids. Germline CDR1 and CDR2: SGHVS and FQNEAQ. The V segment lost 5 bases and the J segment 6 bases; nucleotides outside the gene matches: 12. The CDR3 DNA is TGTGCCAGCAGCCCCATCTTTGCGGGGGGCTCCAATGAGCAGTTCTTC. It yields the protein CASSPIFAGGSNEQFF.

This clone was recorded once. The CDR3 DNA reads TGTGCCAGCAGCCAAGGACAGGCCCTTGGATCACCCCTCCACTTT. Its protein is CASSQGQALGSPLHF. The rearrangement links TRBV3-1 (or the pseudogene TRBV3-2) to TRBJ1-6; maybe TRBD1 (6 bases). Germline CDR1 reads LGHDT; CDR2 reads YNNKEL (reference sequence). V lost 1 base and J 10 bases, leaving 14 bases between the germline ends. The CDR3 is 15 amino acids.

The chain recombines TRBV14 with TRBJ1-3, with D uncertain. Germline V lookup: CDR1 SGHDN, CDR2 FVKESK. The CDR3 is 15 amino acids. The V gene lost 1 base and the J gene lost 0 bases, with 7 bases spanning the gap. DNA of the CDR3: TGTGCCAGCAGCCAAGGCGCGAGCTCTGGAAACACCATATATTTT. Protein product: CASSQGASSGNTIYF.

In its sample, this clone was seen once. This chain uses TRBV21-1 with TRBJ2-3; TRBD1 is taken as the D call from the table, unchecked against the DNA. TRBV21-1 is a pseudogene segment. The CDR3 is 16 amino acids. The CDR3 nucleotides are TGTGCCAGCAGCAAGAGGACAGGGGACCTCACAGATACGCAGTATTTT. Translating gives CASSKRTGDLTDTQYF.

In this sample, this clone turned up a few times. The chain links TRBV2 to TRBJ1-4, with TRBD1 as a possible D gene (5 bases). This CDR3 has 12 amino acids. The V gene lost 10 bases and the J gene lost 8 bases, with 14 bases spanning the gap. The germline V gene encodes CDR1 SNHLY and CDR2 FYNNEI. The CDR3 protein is CATQALREKLFF. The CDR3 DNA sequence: TGTGCCACACAGGCGCTGAGGGAAAAACTGTTTTTT.

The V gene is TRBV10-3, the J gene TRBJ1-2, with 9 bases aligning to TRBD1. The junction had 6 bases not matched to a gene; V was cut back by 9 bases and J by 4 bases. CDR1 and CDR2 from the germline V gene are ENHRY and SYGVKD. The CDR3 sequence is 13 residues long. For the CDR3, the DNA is TGTGCCATAGGACAGGGGTCGCTCTATGGCTACACCTTC. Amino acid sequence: CAIGQGSLYGYTF.

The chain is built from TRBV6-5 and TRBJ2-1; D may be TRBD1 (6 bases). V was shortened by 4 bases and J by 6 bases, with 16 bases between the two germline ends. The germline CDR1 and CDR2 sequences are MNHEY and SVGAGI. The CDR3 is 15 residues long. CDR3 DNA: TGTGCCAGCAGTTCGTACCAGGGGAAGAGCAATGAGCAGTTCTTC. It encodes CASSSYQGKSNEQFF.

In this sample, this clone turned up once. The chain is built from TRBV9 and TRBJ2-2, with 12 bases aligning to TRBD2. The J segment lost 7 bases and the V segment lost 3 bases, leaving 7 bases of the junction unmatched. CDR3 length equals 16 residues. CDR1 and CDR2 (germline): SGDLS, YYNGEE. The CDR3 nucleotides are TGTGCCAGCAGCGGAAAACTAGCGGGGGGCCTCGGGGAGCTGTTTTTT. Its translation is CASSGKLAGGLGELFF.

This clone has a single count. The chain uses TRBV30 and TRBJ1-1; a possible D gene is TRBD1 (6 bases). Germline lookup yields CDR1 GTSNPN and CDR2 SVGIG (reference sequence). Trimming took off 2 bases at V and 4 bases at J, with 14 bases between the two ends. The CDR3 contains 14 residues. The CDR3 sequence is CAWSRLSQGTEAFF. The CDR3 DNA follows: TGTGCCTGGAGTCGATTATCACAGGGCACTGAAGCTTTCTTT. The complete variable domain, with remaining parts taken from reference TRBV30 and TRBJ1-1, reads SQTIHQWPATLVQPVGSPLSLECTVEGTSNPNLYWYRQAAGRGLQLLFYSVGIGQISSEVPQNLSASRPQDRQFILSSKKLLLSDSGFYLCAWSRLSQGTEAFFGQGTRLTVV.

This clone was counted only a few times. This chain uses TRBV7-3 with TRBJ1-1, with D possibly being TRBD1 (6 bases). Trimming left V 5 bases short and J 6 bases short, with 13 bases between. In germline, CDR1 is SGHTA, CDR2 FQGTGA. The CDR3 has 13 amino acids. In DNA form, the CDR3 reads TGTGCCAGCAGCGGCGGACAGTTTCCTGAAGCTTTCTTT. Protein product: CASSGGQFPEAFF.

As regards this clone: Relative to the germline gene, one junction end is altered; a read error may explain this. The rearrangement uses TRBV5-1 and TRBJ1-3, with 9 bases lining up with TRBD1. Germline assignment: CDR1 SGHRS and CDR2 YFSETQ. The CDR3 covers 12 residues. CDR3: CASSLDRGPRTF. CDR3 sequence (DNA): TGCGCCAGCAGCTTGGACAGGGGGCCGAGAACGTTT.

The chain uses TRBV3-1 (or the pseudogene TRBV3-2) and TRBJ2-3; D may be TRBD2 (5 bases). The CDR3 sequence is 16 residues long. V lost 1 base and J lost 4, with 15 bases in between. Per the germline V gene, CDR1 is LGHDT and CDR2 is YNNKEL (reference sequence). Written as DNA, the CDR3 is TGTGCCAGCAGCCAAGGTTCGCCGGGATACCCAGATACGCAGTATTTT. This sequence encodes CASSQGSPGYPDTQYF.

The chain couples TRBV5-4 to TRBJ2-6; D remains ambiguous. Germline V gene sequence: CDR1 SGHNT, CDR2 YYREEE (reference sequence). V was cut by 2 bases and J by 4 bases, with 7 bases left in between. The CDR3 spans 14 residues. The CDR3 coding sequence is TGTGCCAGCAGCTTCCCCGAGGGGGCCAACGTCCTGACTTTC. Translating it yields CASSFPEGANVLTF.

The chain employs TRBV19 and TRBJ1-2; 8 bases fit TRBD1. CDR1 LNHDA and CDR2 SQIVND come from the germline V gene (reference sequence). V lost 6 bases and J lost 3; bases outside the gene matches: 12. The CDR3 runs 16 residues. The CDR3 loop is CASRGTDRGLHYGYTF. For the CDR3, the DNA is TGTGCCAGTAGAGGGACTGACAGGGGTCTACACTATGGCTACACCTTC.

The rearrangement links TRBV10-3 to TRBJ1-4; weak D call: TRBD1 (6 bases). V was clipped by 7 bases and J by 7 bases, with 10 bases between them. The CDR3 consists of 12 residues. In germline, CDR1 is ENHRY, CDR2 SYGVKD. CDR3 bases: TGTGCCATCAAGGGGGAGGGTGAAAAACTGTTTTTT. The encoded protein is CAIKGEGEKLFF.

The CDR3 DNA is TGTGCCAGCAGCCGGGGGGGCTACAATCAGCCCCAGCATTTT. Protein product: CASSRGGYNQPQHF. The V and J genes are TRBV7-9 and TRBJ1-5, with D possibly TRBD1 on 6 matching bases. From germline, CDR1 is SEHNR and CDR2 FQNEAQ (reference sequence). The CDR3 has 14 residues. V lost 5 bases and J 3 bases, leaving 11 bases between the germline ends.

CDR3 coding DNA: TGTGCCAGCAGCCCCTACGGATCGGGAGGTACGCAGTATTTT. Its protein product is CASSPYGSGGTQYF. This chain uses TRBV9 with TRBJ2-3, with TRBD2 matching 7 bases. The CDR3 runs 14 residues. V shed 4 bases and J 8 bases; nucleotides not matched to a gene: 10. Germline loops: CDR1 SGDLS, CDR2 YYNGEE. Combining the CDR3 with reference TRBV9 and TRBJ2-3 gives the whole variable domain DSGVTQTPKHLITATGQRVTLRCSPRSGDLSVYWYQQSLDQGLQFLIQYYNGEERAKGNILERFSAQQFPDLHSELNLSSLELGDSALYFCASSPYGSGGTQYFGPGTRLTVL.

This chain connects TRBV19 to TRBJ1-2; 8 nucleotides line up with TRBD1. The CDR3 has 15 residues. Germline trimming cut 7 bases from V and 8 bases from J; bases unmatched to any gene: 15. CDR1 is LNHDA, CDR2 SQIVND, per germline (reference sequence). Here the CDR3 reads CASTTLTGDFFGYTF. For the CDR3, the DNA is TGTGCCAGTACTACTCTGACAGGGGACTTCTTCGGCTACACCTTC.